One and the same sample provided the 28 T cell receptor beta chains below, sequenced in a study of shared clonotypes between healthy human individuals. Using immunoSEQ multiplex PCR, the repertoire was profiled, and TCRdb retains in-frame clones only, with some absent. The sample includes 2 million to 2.5 million clones, roughly 90% seen only once; the top ten take 0.37%. Sequencing input: naive CD4+ T cells from PBMCs. Subset here: CD45RA+ positively selected. The source of these receptors is a man in his late teens or twenties in good health. Some clones in this sample may be carry-over from other donors' samples.

The chain couples TRBV9 to TRBJ2-6, with 10 nucleotides matching TRBD1. V trimming: 4 bases; J trimming: 0 bases; junction bases outside the gene matches: 10. Germline CDR1 and CDR2: SGDLS and YYNGEE. The CDR3 spans 19 residues. CDR3 loop: CASSFAWTGGGSGANVLTF. In DNA form, the CDR3 reads TGTGCCAGCAGCTTCGCTTGGACAGGGGGAGGCTCTGGGGCCAACGTCCTGACTTTC.

The chain carries TRBV6-6 and TRBJ2-3; maybe TRBD1 (5 bases). V shed 3 bases and J shed 3 bases, with 16 bases lying between them. The germline gives CDR1 MNHNY, CDR2 SVGAGI (reference sequence). The CDR3 contains 16 residues. CDR3 coding DNA: TGTGCCAGCAGTTATTGGGCCGACAGAGTAACAGATACGCAGTATTTT. The encoded protein is CASSYWADRVTDTQYF.

V gene TRBV4-3 combines with J gene TRBJ1-1; no reliable D call. Germline V gene sequence: CDR1 LGHNA, CDR2 YSLEER. This CDR3 is 14 amino acids long. V was cut by 4 bases and J by 0 bases, with 9 bases left in between. DNA for the CDR3: TGCGCCAGCAGCCCCTCGGTGGTGAACACTGAAGCTTTCTTT. Its translation: CASSPSVVNTEAFF.

This chain connects TRBV7-9 to TRBJ1-4; the D gene is possibly TRBD1 (5 bases). V was trimmed by 5 bases and J by 7 bases, leaving 20 bases between them. The CDR3 is 16 amino acids. CDR1 is SEHNR, CDR2 FQNEAQ, per germline (reference sequence). The CDR3 DNA sequence: TGTGCCAGCAGCACCCCTGGACTTCCTCAGGGTGAAAAACTGTTTTTT. Translation gives CASSTPGLPQGEKLFF.

This chain's CDR3 is CASSYGQGSFMNTEAFF. The CDR3 DNA follows: TGCGCCAGCAGCTACGGACAGGGCAGTTTTATGAACACTGAAGCTTTCTTT. V is TRBV5-1 and J is TRBJ1-1; TRBD1 matches at 8 bases. This CDR3 has 17 amino acids. Trimming at V came to 3 bases and at J to 0 bases, leaving 10 bases not matched to a gene. Germline V gives CDR1 SGHRS, CDR2 YFSETQ.

A note on this clone: Other DNA sequences from this sample encode an identical CDR3 as well. DNA for the CDR3: TGCAGCGTTGAAGGCAGACTTAACACTGAAGCTTTCTTT. Protein product: CSVEGRLNTEAFF. The V and J genes are TRBV29-1 and TRBJ1-1, with D uncertain. Trimming pared 1 base from V and 2 bases from J, leaving 8 bases between. Per germline, CDR1 SQVTM and CDR2 ANQGSEA. The CDR3 consists of 13 residues.

J is TRBJ2-4 and V is TRBV28; TRBD2 is a possible D gene (6 bases). This CDR3 spans 15 amino acids. Trimming left V 5 bases short and J 6 bases short, with 17 bases between. The V gene's germline CDR1 is MDHEN and CDR2 SYDVKM. The CDR3 DNA reads as TGTGCCAGCAGTCGTCCCCGGGGAGGTGGAAACATTCAGTACTTC. Amino acid sequence: CASSRPRGGGNIQYF.

The J gene is TRBJ1-2, the V gene TRBV6-1, with 8 nucleotides matching TRBD1. The CDR3 has 14 amino acids. Germline trimming cut 10 bases from V and 4 bases from J; bases unmatched to any gene: 11. Germline-derived CDR1 and CDR2 are MNHNS and SASEGT. CDR3 sequence reads: CATIRGRRIYGYTF. CDR3 nucleotide sequence: TGTGCCACCATCAGGGGGCGCCGGATCTATGGCTACACCTTC.

The J gene is TRBJ2-1, the V gene TRBV4-1; maybe TRBD2 (6 bases). The length of the CDR3 is 13 residues. In germline, CDR1 is MGHRA, CDR2 YSYEKL. The V gene lost 1 base and the J gene lost 8 bases, with 9 bases spanning the gap. For the CDR3, the DNA is TGCGCCAGCAGCCAAGTTTGGAGGGATGAGCAGTTCTTC. It specifies CASSQVWRDEQFF.

The CDR3 coding sequence is TGTGCCAGCAGCCCCGGGTGGTCGGAGGAGCTGTTTTTT. It translates to CASSPGWSEELFF. V is TRBV5-6 and J is TRBJ2-2; D not resolved. Trimming removed 4 bases from V and 10 bases from J, with 14 bases in between. The CDR3 has 13 residues. Germline lookup yields CDR1 SGHDT and CDR2 YYEEEE.

The chain links TRBV9 to TRBJ2-2, with D possibly matching TRBD1 (6 bases). Germline values: CDR1 SGDLS, CDR2 YYNGEE. The CDR3 is 15 amino acids. The V end was cut by 5 bases, the J end by 5 bases, with 16 bases between. In DNA form, the CDR3 reads TGTGCCAGCAGTAGATTCAGGGGTTGGACCGGGGAGCTGTTTTTT. Protein product: CASSRFRGWTGELFF.

V is TRBV10-3 and J is TRBJ1-2; no firm D call. CDR3 size: 13 residues. Germline CDR1 and CDR2: ENHRY and SYGVKD. The germline V and J ends were trimmed by 3 bases and 2 bases, with 7 bases remaining between them. The CDR3 region has the DNA TGTGCCATCAGTGATAATGAAAACTATGGCTACACCTTC. Its translation: CAISDNENYGYTF.

The chain carries TRBV2 and TRBJ1-1; a possible D gene is TRBD1 (6 bases). V was cut by 4 bases and J by 2 bases, with 14 bases left in between. The CDR3 is 15 residues long. Per germline, CDR1 SNHLY and CDR2 FYNNEI. CDR3 sequence reads: CASSVGQIQNTEAFF. CDR3 DNA sequence: TGTGCCAGCAGTGTAGGACAGATCCAAAACACTGAAGCTTTCTTT.

V gene TRBV5-1 combines with J gene TRBJ2-5; 12 nucleotides match TRBD2. CDR1 is SGHRS, CDR2 YFSETQ, per germline. The J segment lost 5 bases and the V segment lost 4 bases, leaving 12 bases of the junction unmatched. The CDR3 covers 17 residues. Here the CDR3 reads CASSTAPLAGGWETQYF. CDR3 nucleotides: TGCGCCAGCAGCACCGCCCCGCTAGCGGGAGGGTGGGAGACCCAGTACTTC.

The chain combines TRBV5-1 with TRBJ1-1; D is perhaps TRBD1 (5 bases). CDR1 is SGHRS and CDR2 is YFSETQ in the germline V gene. This CDR3 has 16 residues. V was clipped by 0 bases and J by 0 bases, with 12 bases between them. The CDR3 region has the DNA TGCGCCAGCAGCTTGGCCTCGGGACCGGTGAACACTGAAGCTTTCTTT. It yields the protein CASSLASGPVNTEAFF.

A note on this clone: Other DNA sequences in this specimen translate into the identical CDR3. The chain uses TRBV29-1 and TRBJ1-2, with TRBD1 identical over 9 bases. Trimming took 6 bases from V and 8 from J; bases not matched to a gene: 7. Germline-derived CDR1 and CDR2 are SQVTM and ANQGSEA. The CDR3 totals 12 residues. CDR3 coding DNA: TGCAGCGTGGGGGGACAGGGTAGAGGCTACACCTTC. Its translation: CSVGGQGRGYTF. Complete variable domain (other parts from reference TRBV29-1 and TRBJ1-2): SAVISQKPSRDICQRGTSLTIQCQVDSQVTMMFWYRQQPGQSLTLIATANQGSEATYESGFVIDKFPISRPNLTFSTLTVSNMSPEDSSIYLCSVGGQGRGYTFGSGTRLTVV.

The genes are TRBV7-6 and TRBJ2-2; 7 bases are a match to TRBD1. Germline lookup yields CDR1 SGHVS and CDR2 FNYEAQ. V lost 2 bases and J lost 4; bases outside the gene matches: 4. The CDR3 has 15 residues. CDR3 protein: CASSLPGQPTGELFF. In DNA, the CDR3 is TGTGCCAGCAGCTTACCGGGACAGCCCACCGGGGAGCTGTTTTTT.

V and J are TRBV7-6 and TRBJ2-7, with a possible D match to TRBD1 (6 bases). V dropped 1 base and J dropped 4 bases, with 17 bases sitting between them. Germline loops: CDR1 SGHVS, CDR2 FNYEAQ. The CDR3 sequence is 16 residues long. The CDR3 DNA reads TGTGCCAGCAGCTTAGATTCCGGGACAAGGTCGTACGAGCAGTACTTC. This encodes CASSLDSGTRSYEQYF.

CDR3 sequence: CASTRRDSGSVGEQYF. The CDR3 DNA follows: TGTGCCAGTACCCGCCGGGACTCCGGTTCGGTCGGGGAGCAGTACTTC. The rearrangement links TRBV5-6 to TRBJ2-7; tentatively, D is TRBD2 (6 bases). The germline V and J ends were trimmed by 8 bases and 7 bases, with 28 bases remaining between them. CDR3 size: 16 residues. CDR1 is SGHDT, CDR2 YYEEEE, per germline. Supplemented by reference TRBV5-6 and TRBJ2-7, the full variable domain reads DAGVTQSPTHLIKTRGQQVTLRCSPKSGHDTVSWYQQALGQGPQFIFQYYEEEERQRGNFPDRFSGHQFPNYSSELNVNALLLGDSALYLCASTRRDSGSVGEQYFGPGTRLTVT.

V and J are TRBV9 and TRBJ2-2, with no clear D. V shed 2 bases and J shed 3 bases, with 17 bases lying between them. Germline loops: CDR1 SGDLS, CDR2 YYNGEE. The CDR3 has 17 residues. In DNA form, the CDR3 reads TGTGCCAGCAGCGTCCGAACCTATCGAGCTGACACCGGGGAGCTGTTTTTT. Translated, it gives CASSVRTYRADTGELFF.

This clone has a single count. The chain uses TRBV28 and TRBJ2-1; no reliable D call. The CDR3 has 15 amino acids. Germline CDR1 and CDR2: MDHEN and SYDVKM. V lost 2 bases and J lost 0, with 8 bases in between. CDR3 sequence: CASSLDVSSYNEQFF. The CDR3 DNA reads as TGTGCCAGCAGTTTAGACGTGAGCTCCTACAATGAGCAGTTCTTC. Full variable domain (outside the CDR3, taken from reference TRBV28 and TRBJ2-1): DVKVTQSSRYLVKRTGEKVFLECVQDMDHENMFWYRQDPGLGLRLIYFSYDVKMKEKGDIPEGYSVSREKKERFSLILESASTNQTSMYLCASSLDVSSYNEQFFGPGTRLTVL.

This chain links TRBV29-1 with TRBJ2-7; D is perhaps TRBD2 (5 bases). Germline loops: CDR1 SQVTM, CDR2 ANQGSEA. This CDR3 contains 12 residues. V was shortened by 5 bases and J by 5 bases, with 13 bases between the two germline ends. Written as DNA, the CDR3 is TGCAGCGTTCTGGGCCTCGGGGACGAGCAGTACTTC. It yields the protein CSVLGLGDEQYF.

To note about this clone: The junction and the germline gene differ at one end; a read error may be behind it. This chain links TRBV7-2 with TRBJ2-1; D call uncertain. CDR1 and CDR2 (germline): SGHTA, FQGNSA. CDR3 length: 12 residues. The CDR3 coding sequence is TGTGCCAGCAGGTTAGAAGTGGGTGAGCAGTTCTTC. Its translation is CASRLEVGEQFF.

This clone was seen a handful of times. Other DNA sequences of this sample code for an identical CDR3. The V call is TRBV5-1, the J call TRBJ1-1, with no clear D. This CDR3 has 14 amino acids. Germline CDR1 reads SGHRS; CDR2 reads YFSETQ. The V gene lost 0 bases and the J gene lost 4 bases, with 10 bases spanning the gap. The CDR3 DNA sequence: TGCGCCAGCAGCTTGGTTGCGGGCAGCACTGAAGCTTTCTTT. Encoded protein: CASSLVAGSTEAFF. The complete variable domain, with remaining parts taken from reference TRBV5-1 and TRBJ1-1, reads KAGVTQTPRYLIKTRGQQVTLSCSPISGHRSVSWYQQTPGQGLQFLFEYFSETQRNKGNFPGRFSGRQFSNSRSEMNVSTLELGDSALYLCASSLVAGSTEAFFGQGTRLTVV.

This sequence joins TRBV30 and TRBJ1-6; 9 bases are shared with TRBD1. V shed 5 bases and J 8 bases; nucleotides not matched to a gene: 4. The length of the CDR3 is 13 residues. Germline loops: CDR1 GTSNPN, CDR2 SVGIG (reference sequence). The DNA for the CDR3 is TGTGCCTGGGGACAGGGGACGCATTCACCCCTCCACTTT. This codes for CAWGQGTHSPLHF. Looking up the rest from reference TRBV30 and TRBJ1-6 gives the full variable domain: SQTIHQWPATLVQPVGSPLSLECTVEGTSNPNLYWYRQAAGRGLQLLFYSVGIGQISSEVPQNLSASRPQDRQFILSSKKLLLSDSGFYLCAWGQGTHSPLHFGNGTRLTVT.

The chain couples TRBV7-2 to TRBJ2-2; TRBD2 aligns across 8 bases. The V gene end was trimmed by 3 bases and the J gene end by 1 base; junction bases not matched to a gene: 10. The germline gives CDR1 SGHTA, CDR2 FQGNSA. The CDR3 is 18 amino acids. CDR3 protein: CASSFRPGGSWNTGELFF. As DNA, the CDR3 is TGTGCCAGCAGCTTTCGGCCGGGGGGGAGCTGGAACACCGGGGAGCTGTTTTTT. Drawing the rest from reference TRBV7-2 and TRBJ2-2, the complete variable domain is GAGVSQSPSNKVTEKGKDVELRCDPISGHTALYWYRQSLGQGLEFLIYFQGNSAPDKSGLPSDRFSAERTGGSVSTLTIQRTQQEDSAVYLCASSFRPGGSWNTGELFFGEGSRLTVL.

J is TRBJ2-3 and V is TRBV7-2; 8 bases align to TRBD1. V trimming: 2 bases; J trimming: 0 bases; junction bases outside the gene matches: 10. This CDR3 has 18 amino acids. Germline V gene data show CDR1 as SGHTA and CDR2 as FQGNSA. CDR3: CASSLRIPGGLSTDTQYF. The CDR3 coding sequence is TGTGCCAGCAGCTTAAGAATCCCAGGGGGCTTGAGCACAGATACGCAGTATTTT.

The J gene is TRBJ1-2, the V gene TRBV11-2; D gene unclear. The CDR3 has 12 residues. Germline V CDR1 and CDR2: SGHAT, FQNNGV. Trimming cost V 4 bases and J 4 bases, with 7 bases left between them. This CDR3 is CASSSEIYGYTF. CDR3 bases: TGTGCCAGCAGCTCCGAAATCTATGGCTACACCTTC.